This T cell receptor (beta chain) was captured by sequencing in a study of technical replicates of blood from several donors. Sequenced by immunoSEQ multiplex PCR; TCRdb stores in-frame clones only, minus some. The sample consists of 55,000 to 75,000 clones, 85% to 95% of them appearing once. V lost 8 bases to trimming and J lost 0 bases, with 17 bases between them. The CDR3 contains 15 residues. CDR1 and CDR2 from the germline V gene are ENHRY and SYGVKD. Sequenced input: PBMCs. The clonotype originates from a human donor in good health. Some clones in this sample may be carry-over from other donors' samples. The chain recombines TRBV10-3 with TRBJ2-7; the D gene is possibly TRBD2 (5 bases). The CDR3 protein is CAIGNRARGSYEQYF. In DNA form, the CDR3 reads TGTGCCATCGGGAACCGGGCTCGGGGCTCCTACGAGCAGTACTTC.